This T cell receptor beta chain was obtained from a study of blood T cell repertoires in COVID-19. CDR1 is SEHNR, CDR2 FQNEAQ, per germline (reference sequence). The CDR3 runs 14 residues. The V end lost 1 base, the J end lost 6 bases, and 12 bases lay between the germline ends. Generated by immunoSEQ multiplex PCR, the TCRdb table keeps only in-frame clones and is missing some. Of approximately 300,000 clones in the sample, 70% to 90% were seen once. This clonotype was obtained from a woman younger than 45 who had recovered from COVID-19. The material sequenced was PBMCs or T cells enriched from blood (not recorded which). The J gene is TRBJ1-2, the V gene TRBV7-9; D ambiguous. The CDR3 DNA is TGTGCCAGCAGCTTAGTTGTGGGCTTAGATGGCTACACCTTC. It is translated as CASSLVVGLDGYTF.